These T cell receptor beta chains were read from a single sample in a study of tumor-infiltrating lymphocytes in primary liver carcinoma. TCRdb re-called the multiplex PCR reads through MiXCR, storing one row per CDR3 protein. The data show 330,000 or so distinct CDR3 sequences, with less than 75% seen just once and 5% to 6.5% held by the top ten. The specimen was peripheral blood. The receptors come from a man aged 35-49 years with primary liver carcinoma and hepatitis B virus infection. Both conserved end residues are part of each CDR3. Fields, in order: J gene, clone size, D gene, V gene, CDR3 protein, CDR3 DNA. The D gene is left open where the match is weak. Some rows have no size entry. The others give once, few or many, or a class for an expanded clone.

J: TRBJ2-5
size: few
D: NA
V: TRBV7-2
CDR3: CASSYRVQETQYF
DNA: TGTGCCAGCAGCTACCGGGTTCAAGAGACCCAGTACTTC

J: TRBJ1-2
size: few
D: NA
V: TRBV5-1
CDR3: CASRYGSGSNYGYTF
DNA: TGCGCCAGCAGATACGGATCAGGATCGAACTATGGCTACACCTTC

J: TRBJ1-2
size: few
D: NA
V: TRBV6-2/TRBV6-3
CDR3: CASSYSTGVAGYTF
DNA: TGTGCCAGCAGTTACTCGACCGGGGTGGCCGGCTACACCTTC

J: TRBJ1-2
size: NA
D: NA
V: TRBV21-1
CDR3: CASKGGAPGYTF
DNA: TGTGCCAGCAAGGGGGGGGCTCCTGGCTACACCTTC

J: TRBJ2-1
size: NA
D: TRBD2
V: TRBV20-1
CDR3: CSARSRVGLAGDEQFF
DNA: TGCAGTGCTAGATCCCGTGTAGGACTAGCGGGAGATGAGCAGTTCTTC

J: TRBJ2-3
size: NA
D: TRBD2
V: TRBV11-2
CDR3: CASSLEIAGWADTQYF
DNA: TGTGCCAGTAGCTTAGAAATAGCGGGATGGGCAGATACGCAGTATTTT

J: TRBJ1-4
size: NA
D: NA
V: TRBV13
CDR3: CASSLNPGFVEKLFF
DNA: TGTGCCAGCAGCTTGAATCCGGGCTTCGTTGAGAAACTGTTTTTT

J: TRBJ2-4
size: NA
D: NA
V: TRBV11-2
CDR3: CASRGRTHGIEYF
DNA: TGTGCCAGCAGGGGTCGGACCCACGGCATTGAGTACTTC

J: TRBJ1-1
size: NA
D: NA
V: TRBV11-2
CDR3: CAGSLDLRGLGYTEAFF
DNA: TGTGCCGGCAGCTTAGATCTTAGGGGCCTGGGTTACACTGAAGCTTTCTTT

J: TRBJ2-1
size: NA
D: NA
V: TRBV6-2/TRBV6-3
CDR3: CASSPLQGSDNEQFF
DNA: TGTGCCAGCAGTCCACTACAGGGTAGTGACAATGAGCAGTTCTTC

J: TRBJ1-5
size: NA
D: TRBD1
V: TRBV4-1
CDR3: CASSQGPQGPFNQPQHF
DNA: TGCGCCAGCAGCCAAGGCCCACAGGGGCCTTTCAACCAGCCCCAGCATTTT

J: TRBJ2-3
size: few
D: NA
V: TRBV7-2
CDR3: CASSLAGGGSTDTQYF
DNA: TGTGCCAGCAGCTTAGCAGGGGGGGGAAGCACAGATACGCAGTATTTT

J: TRBJ2-2
size: NA
D: NA
V: TRBV6-5
CDR3: CASMGGAGGNTGELFF
DNA: TGTGCCAGCATGGGGGGGGCAGGGGGCAACACCGGGGAGCTGTTTTTT

J: TRBJ2-7
size: few
D: TRBD2
V: TRBV4-3
CDR3: CTSSQGTSGGYEQYF
DNA: TGCACCAGCAGCCAGGGGACTAGCGGTGGCTACGAGCAGTACTTC

J: TRBJ2-1
size: few
D: NA
V: TRBV12-3/TRBV12-4
CDR3: CASSSGVRSEQFF
DNA: TGTGCCAGCAGTTCTGGCGTGCGGAGTGAGCAGTTCTTC

J: TRBJ2-5
size: NA
D: TRBD1
V: TRBV6-6
CDR3: CASSYSPLRQGKEIQYF
DNA: TGTGCCAGCAGTTACTCCCCCTTGCGACAGGGTAAAGAGATCCAGTACTTC

J: TRBJ2-1
size: few
D: TRBD2
V: TRBV4-3
CDR3: CASSLLLAGVYNEQFF
DNA: TGCGCCAGCAGCCTGTTACTAGCGGGAGTTTATAATGAGCAGTTCTTC

J: TRBJ2-1
size: NA
D: NA
V: TRBV4-3
CDR3: CANSQDLGHEQFF
DNA: TGCGCCAACAGCCAAGACCTGGGACATGAGCAGTTCTTC

J: TRBJ2-5
size: NA
D: NA
V: TRBV11-2
CDR3: CASSINQGTQYF
DNA: TGTGCCAGCAGCATAAACCAAGGGACCCAGTACTTC

J: TRBJ2-7
size: NA
D: TRBD2
V: TRBV11-2
CDR3: CAGSLAGLSGGPNEQYF
DNA: TGTGCCGGCAGCTTAGCGGGACTATCGGGAGGGCCAAACGAGCAGTACTTC

J: TRBJ2-7
size: many
D: TRBD2
V: TRBV13
CDR3: CASSLGTSGYEQYF
DNA: TGTGCCAGCAGCTTAGGGACTAGCGGATACGAGCAGTACTTC

J: TRBJ2-1
size: few
D: NA
V: TRBV28
CDR3: CASSTLGGRTYNEQFF
DNA: TGTGCCAGCAGTACGCTAGGAGGACGGACCTACAATGAGCAGTTCTTC

J: TRBJ2-1
size: NA
D: NA
V: TRBV11-2
CDR3: CTSSLGWTANEQFF
DNA: TGTACCAGCAGCTTAGGATGGACTGCCAATGAGCAGTTCTTC

J: TRBJ2-1
size: many
D: TRBD1
V: TRBV12-3/TRBV12-4
CDR3: CASGTGTNNEQFF
DNA: TGTGCGAGCGGGACAGGGACTAACAATGAGCAGTTCTTC

J: TRBJ1-4
size: NA
D: NA
V: TRBV5-1
CDR3: CVSSVGPTNEKLFF
DNA: TGCGTCAGCAGCGTCGGCCCAACTAATGAAAAACTGTTTTTT

J: TRBJ2-7
size: NA
D: TRBD1
V: TRBV5-1
CDR3: CASSRGTGRSYEQYF
DNA: TGCGCCAGCAGCCGGGGGACAGGGAGAAGCTACGAGCAGTACTTC